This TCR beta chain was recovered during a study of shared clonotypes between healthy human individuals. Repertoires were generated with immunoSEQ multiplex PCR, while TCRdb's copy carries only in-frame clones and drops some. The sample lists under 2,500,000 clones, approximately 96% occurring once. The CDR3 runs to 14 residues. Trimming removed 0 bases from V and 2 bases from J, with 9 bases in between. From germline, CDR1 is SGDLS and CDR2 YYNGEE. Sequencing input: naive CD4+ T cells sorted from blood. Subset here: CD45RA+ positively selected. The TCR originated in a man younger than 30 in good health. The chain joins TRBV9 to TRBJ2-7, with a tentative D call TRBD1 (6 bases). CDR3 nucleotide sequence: TGTGCCAGCAGCGTAGCCGAGGGGGCCTACGAGCAGTACTTC. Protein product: CASSVAEGAYEQYF.